This TCR beta chain was sequenced in a study of OX40 agonist ivuxolimab in advanced cancers. Study as a whole: Of the participants, more than 35% had some prior anti-PD-1, anti-PD-L1 or anti-CTLA-4 therapy, which was allowed.

The germline gives CDR1 LNHDA, CDR2 SQIVND (reference sequence). The CDR3 loop spans 14 amino acids. The V gene end was trimmed by 5 bases and the J gene end by 4 bases; junction bases not matched to a gene: 3. Assay used: immunoSEQ multiplex PCR; TCRdb lists only in-frame clones, some missing. The sample yields about 79,000 clones, around 92% seen once. The TCR comes from an adult with an advanced solid tumor such as melanoma, head and neck, liver or kidney cancer. The chain employs TRBV19 and TRBJ2-2; 8 bases are a match to TRBD1. This material consisted of CD4+ or CD8+ T cells sorted from blood, taken in a trial of the OX40 agonist ivuxolimab. CDR3 region: CASSQGARTGELFF. The CDR3, as DNA: TGTGCCAGTAGTCAGGGGGCGCGCACCGGGGAGCTGTTTTTT.